This T cell receptor beta chain was profiled in a study of cytomegalovirus exposure and HLA in healthy donors. Germline CDR1 and CDR2: SNHLY and FYNNEI. V shed 8 bases and J shed 8 bases, with 12 bases lying between them. There are 11 residues in the CDR3. PCR primers comprised 60 Vbeta and 13 Jbeta primers. The table came from immunoSEQ multiplex PCR; TCRdb's copy has only in-frame clones and leaves some out. Of some 140,000 clones listed, roughly 80% were seen once; the top ten hold roughly 0.87%. Material: PBMCs. This clonotype was sampled from a man aged 18 to 29 in good health and CMV-seronegative. This chain uses TRBV2 with TRBJ1-2; D remains unclear. This CDR3 reads CASGQAGGYTF. DNA for the CDR3: TGTGCCAGCGGTCAGGCGGGGGGCTACACCTTC.